This T cell receptor (beta chain) was documented in a study of blood T cell repertoires in COVID-19. Across the whole study: From the United States, Italy and Spain came samples of acute and convalescent COVID-19. The cDNA or gDNA used as material had been derived from T cells, B-cell-depleted T cells, or PBMCs.

Enrollees, roughly 18 to 95 years old, lived in 24 US areas. Authors' methods: Nucleated cell number was recorded as an estimate derived from reference gene primer amplification. The assay was immunoSEQ multiplex PCR, and TCRdb's table has in-frame clones only and misses some. That table furnishes V, J and clone size, whereas the DNA furnished D and trimming. The sample holds 130,000 or so clones, around 80% seen once. Germline assignment: CDR1 SNHLY and CDR2 FYNNEI. Trimming cost V 7 bases and J 6 bases; bases outside gene matches: 9. The CDR3 totals 15 residues. The sequencing input was PBMCs or T cells enriched from blood (not recorded which). The receptor comes from a man aged 40-49 years with acute COVID-19. V and J are TRBV2 and TRBJ1-5, with 10 nucleotides matching TRBD1. CDR3 in DNA: TGTGCCAGCATTTACCGGGACAGGGGTGGTCAGCCCCAGCATTTT. Translated: CASIYRDRGGQPQHF.